This passage covers 27 T cell receptor beta chains from one sample sequenced in a study of shared clonotypes between healthy human individuals. The assay was immunoSEQ multiplex PCR, and TCRdb's table has in-frame clones only and misses some. The table includes 1 million to 1.2 million clones, 70% to 85% detected once. The sample consisted of memory CD4+ T cells from PBMCs. Subset in this sample: CD45RA-negative fraction. The receptors derive from a man between 18 and 35 years old in good health. Some clones in this sample may be carry-over from other donors' samples.

The V call is TRBV5-1, the J call TRBJ2-1; 9 bases are shared with TRBD2. The CDR3 has 14 amino acids. Germline V gives CDR1 SGHRS, CDR2 YFSETQ. J was trimmed by 6 bases and V by 4 bases; bases with no gene match: 5. The CDR3 loop reads CASSASGDTNEQFF. CDR3 bases: TGCGCCAGCAGCGCTAGCGGGGACACCAATGAGCAGTTCTTC.

In this sample, this clone turned up once. The chain uses TRBV2 and TRBJ2-5; D remains ambiguous. Germline V gene lookup returns CDR1 SNHLY and CDR2 FYNNEI. The CDR3 is 14 residues long. V gave up 8 bases and J gave up 5 bases, with 18 bases separating them. Written as DNA, the CDR3 is TGTGCCAGCGCCGTGTCCGGCGGCGAGGAGACCCAGTACTTC. Translated, it gives CASAVSGGEETQYF. Combining the CDR3 with reference TRBV2 and TRBJ2-5 gives the whole variable domain EPEVTQTPSHQVTQMGQEVILRCVPISNHLYFYWYRQILGQKVEFLVSFYNNEISEKSEIFDDQFSVERPDGSNFTLKIRSTKLEDSAMYFCASAVSGGEETQYFGPGTRLLVL.

The CDR3 reads CASRLGGVGEQFF. The CDR3 region has the DNA TGTGCCAGCAGATTGGGCGGGGTTGGTGAGCAGTTCTTC. This rearrangement joins TRBV9 to TRBJ2-1, with D perhaps TRBD2 (6 bases). V was pared by 5 bases and J by 9 bases, with 15 bases between. Germline assignment: CDR1 SGDLS and CDR2 YYNGEE. This CDR3 spans 13 amino acids.

Notes on this clone: Other DNA sequences from this sample encode an identical CDR3 as well. The V gene is TRBV6-1, the J gene TRBJ2-3, with 7 bases aligning to TRBD1. In germline, CDR1 is MNHNS, CDR2 SASEGT. V trimming: 4 bases; J trimming: 0 bases; junction bases outside the gene matches: 4. The CDR3 covers 15 residues. The CDR3 DNA reads TGTGCCAGCAGTGCCCGACAGGGTAGCACAGATACGCAGTATTTT. It is translated as CASSARQGSTDTQYF.

V usage is TRBV7-2 and J usage is TRBJ2-5; D perhaps matches TRBD1 (6 bases). V was shortened by 1 base and J by 3 bases, with 9 bases between the two germline ends. Germline V gene sequence: CDR1 SGHTA, CDR2 FQGNSA. This CDR3 has 14 amino acids. CDR3: CASSLVSGEETQYF. The CDR3 coding sequence is TGTGCCAGCAGCTTAGTTTCAGGGGAAGAGACCCAGTACTTC.

V usage is TRBV27 and J usage is TRBJ1-2; the D gene is possibly TRBD1 (6 bases). Germline assignment: CDR1 MNHEY and CDR2 SMNVEV (reference sequence). This CDR3 region has 16 residues. V gave up 2 bases and J gave up 4 bases, with 17 bases separating them. The DNA of the CDR3 is TGTGCCAGCAGTTTAAGTGGCCCCCCGGGGGCCTATGGCTACACCTTC. This gives the protein CASSLSGPPGAYGYTF.

The chain uses TRBV18 and TRBJ2-7, with TRBD2 identical over 8 bases. Germline assignment: CDR1 KGHSH and CDR2 LQKENI. The junction had 11 bases not matched to a gene; V was cut back by 6 bases and J by 4 bases. This CDR3 has 15 residues. The CDR3 is CASSRSGGDSYEQYF. As DNA, the CDR3 is TGTGCCAGCTCTCGCTCGGGGGGGGACTCTTACGAGCAGTACTTC.

The chain employs TRBV11-2 and TRBJ2-2; D remains ambiguous. Deletions cut 3 bases from V and 6 bases from J, with 5 bases between. This CDR3 comprises 12 residues. CDR1 SGHAT and CDR2 FQNNGV come from the germline V gene. CDR3 in amino acids: CASSLTAGELFF. Here the CDR3 DNA reads TGTGCCAGCAGCTTGACTGCCGGGGAGCTGTTTTTT.

V usage is TRBV28 and J usage is TRBJ1-2; D not resolved. The CDR3 runs to 16 residues. V gave up 6 bases and J gave up 3 bases, with 20 bases separating them. CDR1 and CDR2 from the germline V gene are MDHEN and SYDVKM. CDR3 DNA sequence: TGTGCCAGCAGATCCTTGGTACCAGGTCAGCACTATGGCTACACCTTC. Protein sequence: CASRSLVPGQHYGYTF.

This chain joins TRBV5-1 and TRBJ1-5, with D perhaps TRBD1 (5 bases). The CDR3 is 16 amino acids. V was shortened by 1 base and J by 0 bases, with 11 bases between the two germline ends. Germline assignment: CDR1 SGHRS and CDR2 YFSETQ. The CDR3 reads CASSLTGAYSNQPQHF. CDR3 in DNA: TGCGCCAGCAGCTTGACCGGGGCTTATAGCAATCAGCCCCAGCATTTT.

Regarding this clone: This may stem from a read error, because a much larger clone lies one nucleotide away. The chain has TRBV28 and TRBJ1-2, with 7 bases that match TRBD1. The CDR3 has 13 amino acids. The germline gives CDR1 MDHEN, CDR2 SYDVKM. V was clipped by 6 bases and J by 4 bases; unmatched bases: 5. CDR3 sequence reads: CASSPTGTYGYTF. The CDR3 nucleotides read TGTGCCAGCAGCCCGACAGGGACCTATGGCTACACCTTC.

CDR3 region: CASSRGRRTTNEKLFF. The DNA of the CDR3 is TGCGCCAGCAGCCGTGGCAGAAGAACAACTAATGAAAAACTGTTTTTT. The chain uses TRBV4-1 and TRBJ1-4; D uncertain. V gave up 4 bases and J gave up 0 bases, with 12 bases separating them. This CDR3 contains 16 residues. CDR1 MGHRA and CDR2 YSYEKL come from the germline V gene.

The chain joins TRBV21-1 to TRBJ2-3. TRBV21-1 is given as a pseudogene. CDR3 size: 16 residues. The CDR3 DNA reads TGTGCCAGCAGTACGGGCGCTACAGTCATGCAAGATACGCAGTATTTT. Translation: CASSTGATVMQDTQYF.

This sequence joins TRBV7-9 and TRBJ2-4, with TRBD1 matching over 8 bases. The V and J ends lost 1 base and 5 bases, in that order; junction bases with no gene match: 4. The germline V gene encodes CDR1 SEHNR and CDR2 FQNEAQ (reference sequence). The CDR3 loop spans 15 amino acids. The CDR3 DNA reads TGTGCCAGCAGCTTAGTGGGACAGGCAGAAAACATTCAGTACTTC. It translates to CASSLVGQAENIQYF.

The chain couples TRBV4-2 to TRBJ2-7; 8 positions match TRBD2. The germline gives CDR1 LGHNA, CDR2 YNFKEQ. V shed 3 bases, J shed 3 bases, and the junction held 7 bases outside the gene matches. This CDR3 is 15 amino acids long. CDR3 protein: CASSQPGLEVYEQYF. CDR3 in DNA: TGTGCCAGCAGCCAGCCGGGACTAGAGGTCTACGAGCAGTACTTC.

The V call is TRBV5-6, the J call TRBJ2-2; 11 bases match TRBD1. The CDR3 sequence is 16 residues long. Unmatched junction bases numbered 7, after V lost 3 bases and J lost 6 bases. Per germline, CDR1 SGHDT and CDR2 YYEEEE. CDR3: CASSSPGTGGPGELFF. The CDR3 nucleotides read TGTGCCAGCAGCTCCCCCGGGACAGGGGGACCCGGGGAGCTGTTTTTT.

This clone was picked up one time. The chain couples TRBV7-9 to TRBJ2-5; D gene uncertain. Deletions cut 1 base from V and 2 bases from J, with 14 bases between. There are 16 residues in the CDR3. Germline-derived CDR1 and CDR2 are SEHNR and FQNEAQ (reference sequence). The CDR3 loop is CASSLGSAPGQETQYF. The CDR3 region has the DNA TGTGCCAGCAGCTTAGGGTCGGCCCCCGGGCAAGAGACCCAGTACTTC.

The chain couples TRBV4-2 to TRBJ2-1; 8 bases agree with TRBD2. This CDR3 has 16 amino acids. Germline CDR1 reads LGHNA; CDR2 reads YNFKEQ. The ends lost 2 bases at V and 0 bases at J; junction bases unmatched: 3. DNA for the CDR3: TGTGCCAGCAGCCAACGTAGCGGGGTCTCCTACAATGAGCAGTTCTTC. This translates into CASSQRSGVSYNEQFF.

The V gene is TRBV28, the J gene TRBJ1-1, with D perhaps matching TRBD1 (6 bases). The CDR3 spans 17 residues. V was cut by 2 bases and J by 1 base, with 17 bases left in between. CDR1 is MDHEN, CDR2 SYDVKM, per germline. CDR3 sequence: CASSLMGWGRGNTEAFF. CDR3 coding DNA: TGTGCCAGCAGTTTAATGGGCTGGGGCAGGGGGAACACTGAAGCTTTCTTT.

The chain carries TRBV5-4 and TRBJ1-3, with 7 bases matching TRBD1. CDR3 size: 16 residues. CDR1 is SGHNT, CDR2 YYREEE, per germline (reference sequence). The V and J ends lost 4 bases and 1 base, in that order; junction bases with no gene match: 8. Here the CDR3 reads CASSPGTEFSGNTIYF. In nucleotides, the CDR3 is TGTGCCAGCAGCCCCGGGACAGAGTTTTCTGGAAACACCATATATTTT.

The table lists this clone with a few counts. The rearrangement links TRBV11-3 to TRBJ2-2; possibly TRBD1 for D (6 bases). The V and J ends lost 5 bases and 6 bases respectively, with 16 bases between them. The CDR3 contains 15 residues. The germline CDR1 and CDR2 sequences are SGHNT and YENEEA. DNA of the CDR3: TGTGCCAGCAGCCCCGGGACACCCCAACCCGGGGAGCTGTTTTTT. This translates into CASSPGTPQPGELFF.

The chain recombines TRBV7-2 with TRBJ2-2, with 10 bases that match TRBD1. Germline V lookup: CDR1 SGHTA, CDR2 FQGNSA. The CDR3 is made up of 16 amino acids. The junction had 9 bases not matched to a gene; V was cut back by 5 bases and J by 6 bases. Written as DNA, the CDR3 is TGTGCCAGCAGCGGTCCGGGACAGGGGATGGCCGGGGAGCTGTTTTTT. It encodes CASSGPGQGMAGELFF.

About this clone: The junction differs from germline at one of its ends, possibly a read error. The V gene is TRBV2, the J gene TRBJ1-2, with a weak D call TRBD1 (6 bases). Germline values: CDR1 SNHLY, CDR2 FYNNEI. The length of the CDR3 is 11 residues. CDR3 DNA sequence: TGTGCCGGCAGGTACAGGGAAGACTACACCTTC. This encodes CAGRYREDYTF. The variable domain in full, with the rest retrieved from reference TRBV2 and TRBJ1-2, is EPEVTQTPSHQVTQMGQEVILRCVPISNHLYFYWYRQILGQKVEFLVSFYNNEISEKSEIFDDQFSVERPDGSNFTLKIRSTKLEDSAMYFCAGRYREDYTFGSGTRLTVV.

The CDR3 loop is CASSHTYGQGANYGYTF. The CDR3 bases are TGCGCCAGCAGCCACACCTACGGACAGGGAGCTAACTATGGCTACACCTTC. This chain uses TRBV5-1 with TRBJ1-2; 8 bases match TRBD1. The germline CDR1 and CDR2 sequences are SGHRS and YFSETQ. With V trimmed by 4 bases and J by 0 bases, 11 bases remained unmatched. The CDR3 has 17 residues.

On this clone: Other nucleotide sequences from this sample produce the same CDR3. The CDR3 DNA reads TGTGCCAGCAGCTTAGTAGCAGAGACCCAGTACTTC. Residues: CASSLVAETQYF. This chain joins TRBV7-9 and TRBJ2-5, with D hard to call. The CDR3 is 12 amino acids. The V gene lost 1 base and the J gene lost 4 bases, with 4 bases spanning the gap. Per the germline V gene, CDR1 is SEHNR and CDR2 is FQNEAQ (reference sequence).

Comments on this clone: At one of its ends the junction is not consistent with the germline gene, which may arise from a read error. The V call is TRBV4-2, the J call TRBJ2-7, with 10 bases fitting TRBD2. Germline V gene data show CDR1 as LGHNA and CDR2 as YNFKEQ. This CDR3 spans 14 amino acids. The CDR3 coding sequence is TGTTCCAGCAGCCACTCCGGGACTAGCGACGAGCAGTACTTC. Translating it yields CSSSHSGTSDEQYF.

In this sample, this clone turned up once. The chain combines TRBV19 with TRBJ2-1, with 8 bases that match TRBD1. CDR1 and CDR2 from the germline V gene are LNHDA and SQIVND (reference sequence). The CDR3 is 13 residues long. V lost 9 bases, J lost 5 bases, and 6 bases stayed unmatched. The CDR3 loop reads CASKGQANNEQFF. The CDR3 region has the DNA TGTGCCAGCAAGGGACAGGCTAACAATGAGCAGTTCTTC.